This T cell receptor beta chain was found in a study of blood T cell repertoires in COVID-19. Original handling: Reference gene primer amplification gave estimated nucleated cell counts. Clones were read by immunoSEQ multiplex PCR, and TCRdb kept only the in-frame ones, dropping some. V and J calls and clone size are as listed in that table; D and trimming were resolved from the DNA. The table records about 50,000 clones, roughly four fifths of them present only once. Trimming stripped 2 bases from V and 0 bases from J, with 14 bases between. The CDR3 runs to 17 residues. CDR1 SNHLY and CDR2 FYNNEI come from the germline V gene.

The specimen sequenced was peripheral blood. The chain employs TRBV2 and TRBJ1-3, with D unresolved. This TCR was recovered from a man in his sixties with acute or convalescent COVID-19. This chain's CDR3 is CASSEWAALLSGNTIYF. CDR3 DNA sequence: TGTGCCAGCAGTGAATGGGCAGCTTTACTCTCTGGAAACACCATATATTTT.